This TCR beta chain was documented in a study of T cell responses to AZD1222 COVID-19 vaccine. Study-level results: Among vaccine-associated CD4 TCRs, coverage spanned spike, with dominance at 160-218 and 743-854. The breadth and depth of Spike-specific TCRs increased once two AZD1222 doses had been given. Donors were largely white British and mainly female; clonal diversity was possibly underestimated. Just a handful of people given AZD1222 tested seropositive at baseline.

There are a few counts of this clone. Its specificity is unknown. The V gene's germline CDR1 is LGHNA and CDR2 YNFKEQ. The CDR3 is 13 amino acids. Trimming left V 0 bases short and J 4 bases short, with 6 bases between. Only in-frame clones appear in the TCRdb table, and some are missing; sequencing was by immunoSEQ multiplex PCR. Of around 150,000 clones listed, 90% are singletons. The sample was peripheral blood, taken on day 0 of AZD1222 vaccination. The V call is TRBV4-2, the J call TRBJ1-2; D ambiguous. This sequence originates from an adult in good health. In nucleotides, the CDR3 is TGTGCCAGCAGCCAAGACCGGCCCTATGGCTACACCTTC. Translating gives CASSQDRPYGYTF.